Included here is one T cell receptor (beta chain) sequence, with context. Germline CDR1 LGHNA, CDR2 YSLEER. V dropped 0 bases and J dropped 6 bases, with 8 bases sitting between them. The length of the CDR3 is 14 residues. The data were obtained in a study of blood T cell repertoires in COVID-19. Study background: COVID-19 samples collected from the United States, Italy and Spain covered acute and convalescent phases. T cells, B-cell-depleted T cells, or PBMCs provided the cDNA or gDNA that served as material.

Sequenced by immunoSEQ multiplex PCR; TCRdb stores in-frame clones only, minus some. The repertoire includes approximately 140,000 clones, over 75% of them detected once, and around 1.5% sits in the top ten. The genes are TRBV4-3 and TRBJ2-2, with D maybe TRBD1 (5 bases). The receptor's source is a human donor in a cohort sampled during active COVID-19. The sequenced material came from peripheral blood. The CDR3 DNA follows: TGCGCCAGCAGCCAAGATAGGGGCTCCGGGGAGCTGTTTTTT. This gives the protein CASSQDRGSGELFF.